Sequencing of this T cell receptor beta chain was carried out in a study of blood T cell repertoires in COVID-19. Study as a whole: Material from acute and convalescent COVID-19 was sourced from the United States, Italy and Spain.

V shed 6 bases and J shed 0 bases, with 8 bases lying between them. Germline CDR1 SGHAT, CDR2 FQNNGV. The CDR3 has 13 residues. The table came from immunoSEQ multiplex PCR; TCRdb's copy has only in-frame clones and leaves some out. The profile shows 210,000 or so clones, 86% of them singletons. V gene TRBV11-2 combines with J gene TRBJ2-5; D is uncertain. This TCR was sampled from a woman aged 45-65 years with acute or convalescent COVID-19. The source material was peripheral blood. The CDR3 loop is CASSPRYQETQYF. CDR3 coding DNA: TGTGCCAGCAGTCCTCGGTACCAAGAGACCCAGTACTTC.